Below are 9 T cell receptor beta chains sequenced from a single sample in a study of cytomegalovirus exposure and HLA in healthy donors. In the PCR, 60 Vbeta and 13 Jbeta primers were used. Sequencing was performed with immunoSEQ multiplex PCR; in TCRdb, only in-frame clones are kept and a portion is missing. The table records more than 95,000 clones, roughly 80% of them present only once. Sequencing was performed on PBMCs. The receptor source for this set is a man aged 18 to 35 in good health and CMV-seropositive.

The sample holds a few counts of this clone. The V call is TRBV6-5, the J call TRBJ1-1; maybe TRBD1 (5 bases). The CDR3 has 13 residues. V lost 2 bases and J 3 bases, leaving 7 bases between the germline ends. From germline, CDR1 is MNHEY and CDR2 SVGAGI. CDR3 sequence (DNA): TGTGCCAGCAGTTACGGGGGGTACACTGAAGCTTTCTTT. It codes for CASSYGGYTEAFF.

The rearrangement uses TRBV7-2 and TRBJ2-5; 9 bases line up with TRBD2. The DNA matches TRBJ2-7 better at its end, which makes the J call doubtful. The CDR3 is 15 residues long. Looked up from germline, CDR1 is SGHTA and CDR2 is FQGNSA. The DNA for the CDR3 is TGTGCCAGCAGTTTTAGCGGGAGTTTGTCCTACGAGCAGTACTTC. Its translation: CASSFSGSLSYEQYF.

The chain links TRBV2 to TRBJ1-5; 7 nucleotides align to TRBD1. The CDR3 extends over 13 amino acids. Germline values: CDR1 SNHLY, CDR2 FYNNEI. V lost 6 bases, J lost 6 bases, and 5 bases stayed unmatched. CDR3 sequence (DNA): TGTGCCAGCAGGGGGACAGTCAGTCAGCCCCAGCATTTT. Its translation: CASRGTVSQPQHF.

J is TRBJ1-2 and V is TRBV30; D is undetermined. This CDR3 contains 11 residues. Germline assignment: CDR1 GTSNPN and CDR2 SVGIG (reference sequence). Trimming removed 8 bases from V and 0 bases from J, with 7 bases in between. CDR3 sequence (DNA): TGTGCCGGTCAGACTAACTATGGCTACACCTTC. It specifies CAGQTNYGYTF.

This clone came up once. The chain combines TRBV15 with TRBJ1-4; D is possibly TRBD1 (6 bases). CDR1 and CDR2 from the germline V gene are LNHNV and YYDKDF (reference sequence). CDR3 length: 16 amino acids. The ends were cut back, 7 bases at V and 8 bases at J, with 23 bases in the middle. The CDR3 sequence: CATTTIRGGLVEKLFF. DNA of the CDR3: TGTGCCACCACCACAATAAGGGGGGGGCTGGTCGAAAAACTGTTTTTT.

The chain combines TRBV2 with TRBJ2-3; 7 nucleotides line up with TRBD2. CDR1 and CDR2 (germline): SNHLY, FYNNEI. The CDR3 is 15 amino acids. V trimming: 3 bases; J trimming: 2 bases; junction bases outside the gene matches: 5. For the CDR3, the DNA is TGTGCCAGCAGTGAGGTCGGGGGGATCACAGATACGCAGTATTTT. This gives the protein CASSEVGGITDTQYF.

This CDR3 reads CASGGAYNEQFF. CDR3 in DNA: TGTGCCAGCGGCGGGGCCTACAATGAGCAGTTCTTC. V and J are TRBV6-6 and TRBJ2-1; TRBD2 is a possible D gene (6 bases). The germline V gene encodes CDR1 MNHNY and CDR2 SVGAGI (reference sequence). V was shortened by 8 bases and J by 2 bases, with 7 bases between the two germline ends. The CDR3 has 12 amino acids.

The chain employs TRBV27 and TRBJ1-2; 9 nucleotides match TRBD1. V gave up 5 bases and J gave up 1 base; unmatched junction bases: 14. CDR1 and CDR2 (germline): MNHEY, SMNVEV (reference sequence). The CDR3 runs 18 residues. The CDR3 region has the DNA TGTGCCAGCAGTAAAACCGGGACAGGGCTCTCGGGTAACTATGGCTACACCTTC. Translating gives CASSKTGTGLSGNYGYTF.

The rearrangement links TRBV27 to TRBJ2-7; TRBD2 might be the D (6 bases). CDR1 is MNHEY, CDR2 SMNVEV, per germline (reference sequence). The V gene lost 6 bases and the J gene lost 6 bases, with 18 bases spanning the gap. This CDR3 is 14 amino acids long. For the CDR3, the DNA is TGTGCCAGCAGAATAGCGGAGGGGATGGGCGAGCAGTACTTC. It translates to CASRIAEGMGEQYF.